The next 24 T cell receptor beta chains were all read from a single sample in a study of T-cell reconstitution after alpha-beta-depleted transplantation in children. Unique molecular identifiers were incorporated during preparation of the TCRbeta library. Using its own MiXCR run on the PCR reads, TCRdb lists one record per CDR3 protein. In the table there are almost 600,000 distinct CDR3 sequences, around 27% of which are singletons. Sequencing used PBMCs, obtained before TCRalphabeta/CD19-depleted stem cell transplant. The receptor source for this set is a boy under two years old with Wiskott-Aldrich syndrome, due to receive a stem cell transplant.

This clonotype was observed a handful of times. This chain links TRBV7-2 with TRBJ1-2, with unresolved D. CDR1 and CDR2 from the germline V gene are SGHTA and FQGNSA. V lost 3 bases to trimming and J lost 2 bases, with 13 bases between them. The CDR3 runs 15 residues. The CDR3 loop reads CASSLNRAANYGYTF. For the CDR3, the DNA is TGTGCCAGCAGCTTGAATAGGGCAGCAAACTATGGCTACACCTTC.

A note on this clonotype: A clone one base away is much larger, so this may be a read error. The CDR3 ends on some other residue instead of the conserved phenylalanine or tryptophan, so this is likely a read error. CDR3: CASRSYEQYY. CDR3 nucleotides: TGTGCCAGCAGAAGCTACGAGCAGTACTAC. The chain recombines TRBV9 with TRBJ2-7; no clear D gene. Germline loops: CDR1 SGDLS, CDR2 YYNGEE. V was trimmed by 5 bases and J by 3 bases, leaving 3 bases between them. This CDR3 comprises 10 residues.

The chain employs TRBV4-1 and TRBJ2-3; 9 bases match TRBD2. The CDR3 spans 16 residues. Germline CDR1 MGHRA, CDR2 YSYEKL. J gave up 3 bases and V 8 bases, and 12 bases lay outside the gene matches. The DNA of the CDR3 is TGCGCCAGCCAAGATCTCTTAGCGGGAGCTACAGATACGCAGTATTTT. It encodes CASQDLLAGATDTQYF.

This clonotype has just a few counts. The V and J genes are TRBV14 and TRBJ2-1; TRBD2 aligns across 9 bases. Germline V gives CDR1 SGHDN, CDR2 FVKESK. This CDR3 contains 15 residues. V shed 3 bases and J 10 bases; nucleotides not matched to a gene: 10. The CDR3 sequence: CASSHENSGRGEQFF. CDR3 sequence (DNA): TGTGCCAGCAGCCATGAGAATAGCGGGAGAGGGGAGCAGTTCTTC.

This clonotype was seen a few times. The chain couples TRBV7-8 to TRBJ2-1, with D uncertain. From germline, CDR1 is SGHVS and CDR2 FQNEAQ. The CDR3 has 15 amino acids. With 0 bases removed from V and 2 bases from J, the gap between germline ends came to 8 bases. The CDR3 region has the DNA TGTGCCAGCAGCTTAGCGGCGGTTACCTACAATGAGCAGTTCTTC. This sequence encodes CASSLAAVTYNEQFF.

A remark on this clonotype: At one boundary the junction diverges from the germline segment, which might be a read error. The chain joins TRBV20-1 to TRBJ2-7, with D possibly being TRBD1 (5 bases). The germline CDR1 and CDR2 sequences are DFQATT and SNEGSKA (reference sequence). The CDR3 totals 13 residues. The CDR3 DNA sequence: TGCAGTGTTAGAGGTCAGGGTGAATTCGAGCAGTACTTC. This codes for CSVRGQGEFEQYF.

V usage is TRBV19 and J usage is TRBJ2-1; 8 bases line up with TRBD1. The CDR3 loop spans 17 amino acids. CDR1 is LNHDA and CDR2 is SQIVND in the germline V gene (reference sequence). Trimming took 0 bases from V and 1 from J; bases not matched to a gene: 5. In nucleotides, the CDR3 is TGTGCCAGTAGTATAGATCTATACAGGGGGTCCTACAATGAGCAGTTCTTC. Amino acids: CASSIDLYRGSYNEQFF. Full variable domain (rest looked up from reference TRBV19 and TRBJ2-1): DGGITQSPKYLFRKEGQNVTLSCEQNLNHDAMYWYRQDPGQGLRLIYYSQIVNDFQKGDIAEGYSVSREKKESFPLTVTSAQKNPTAFYLCASSIDLYRGSYNEQFFGPGTRLTVL.

Only a few counts were recorded for this clonotype. The J gene is TRBJ1-2, the V gene TRBV12-3 or TRBV12-4; TRBD1 agrees at 7 bases. The V segment lost 4 bases and the J segment 4 bases; nucleotides outside the gene matches: 3. This CDR3 has 13 amino acids. CDR3 in amino acids: CASSSNRGYGYTF. The CDR3 DNA reads as TGTGCCAGCAGTTCCAACAGGGGCTATGGCTACACCTTC.

This clonotype has only a few counts. The CDR3 sequence is CAWSARGPGTSLAYEQYF. In DNA, the CDR3 is TGTGCCTGGAGTGCACGTGGACCCGGGACTAGCCTTGCCTACGAGCAGTACTTC. The rearrangement uses TRBV30 and TRBJ2-7; 9 bases are a match to TRBD2. The CDR3 totals 18 residues. Germline assignment: CDR1 GTSNPN and CDR2 SVGIG (reference sequence). The V segment lost 1 base and the J segment 2 bases; nucleotides outside the gene matches: 15.

The chain joins TRBV5-4 to TRBJ2-1; no clear D. The V end lost 0 bases, the J end lost 6 bases, and 10 bases lay between the germline ends. Germline CDR1 is SGHNT and CDR2 is YYREEE (reference sequence). The CDR3 covers 14 residues. CDR3 DNA sequence: TGTGCCAGCAGCTTGGGGCAGAGCCCCAATGAGCAGTTCTTC. Amino acid sequence: CASSLGQSPNEQFF.

This clonotype was seen a few times. J is TRBJ2-3 and V is TRBV7-6, with a tentative D call TRBD1 (5 bases). The CDR3 spans 13 residues. The germline V and J ends were trimmed by 7 bases and 1 base, with 9 bases remaining between them. CDR1 and CDR2 (germline): SGHVS, FNYEAQ. CDR3 sequence (DNA): TGTGCCAGCAAGGGGTCAGGCACAGATACGCAGTATTTT. Translated, it gives CASKGSGTDTQYF.

This clonotype was detected a few times. The chain is built from TRBV12-3 or TRBV12-4 and TRBJ1-1; D is possibly TRBD1 (5 bases). This CDR3 spans 17 amino acids. V gave up 1 base and J gave up 5 bases, with 20 bases separating them. CDR3 amino acids: CASSLGTLGAPETEAFF. CDR3 DNA sequence: TGTGCCAGCAGTTTAGGAACCCTAGGGGCCCCGGAGACTGAAGCTTTCTTT.

This clonotype was detected a few times. The V gene is TRBV7-8, the J gene TRBJ2-1; 9 bases are a match to TRBD2. With 4 bases clipped from V and 6 bases from J, the junction kept 4 bases outside the gene matches. This CDR3 comprises 14 residues. Germline lookup yields CDR1 SGHVS and CDR2 FQNEAQ. The CDR3 protein is CASSSRSGSNEQFF. CDR3 nucleotides: TGTGCCAGCAGCTCCCGTAGCGGGAGCAATGAGCAGTTCTTC.

The chain links TRBV12-3 or TRBV12-4 to TRBJ2-7, with a possible D match to TRBD1 (6 bases). With 8 bases removed from V and 2 bases from J, the gap between germline ends came to 13 bases. The CDR3 consists of 13 residues. The CDR3: CASGTGFTYEQYF. Here the CDR3 DNA reads TGTGCCAGCGGAACAGGGTTTACCTACGAGCAGTACTTC.

This chain links TRBV11-2 with TRBJ2-5; D may be TRBD1 (6 bases). In germline, CDR1 is SGHAT, CDR2 FQNNGV. The CDR3 consists of 20 residues. Between the trimmed V and J ends, which lost 3 bases and 5 bases, there was a span of 31 bases. CDR3 residues: CASSFGVPRGTRGLSETQYF. In DNA, the CDR3 is TGTGCCAGCAGCTTTGGAGTCCCGAGGGGGACACGGGGATTATCGGAGACCCAGTACTTC.

CDR3 region: CASSLTALGSEQYF. The CDR3 bases are TGCGCCAGCAGCTTGACTGCCCTGGGGTCCGAGCAGTACTTC. J is TRBJ2-7 and V is TRBV5-1; D remains ambiguous. Germline values: CDR1 SGHRS, CDR2 YFSETQ. Trimming stripped 1 base from V and 6 bases from J, with 14 bases between. The CDR3 is 14 residues long.

This chain links TRBV15 with TRBJ1-4; unclear D gene. Trimming shortened V by 1 base and J by 2 bases, and 5 bases separated the two germline ends. The germline gives CDR1 LNHNV, CDR2 YYDKDF (reference sequence). The CDR3 loop spans 14 amino acids. CDR3: CATSRGATNEKLFF. The CDR3 bases are TGTGCCACCAGCAGAGGGGCGACTAATGAAAAACTGTTTTTT.

This clonotype is a singleton in its sample. The chain links TRBV2 to TRBJ1-2; TRBD1 matches at 9 bases. Trimming cost V 3 bases and J 8 bases; bases outside gene matches: 4. This CDR3 is 13 amino acids long. Germline V gene data show CDR1 as SNHLY and CDR2 as FYNNEI. CDR3 sequence: CASSEDRGGGYTF. Here the CDR3 DNA reads TGTGCCAGCAGTGAGGACAGGGGCGGAGGCTACACCTTC.

This clonotype showed up many times. The chain carries TRBV9 and TRBJ2-1; 8 bases map to TRBD2. The CDR3 covers 14 residues. V gave up 0 bases and J gave up 8 bases; unmatched junction bases: 4. Germline V lookup: CDR1 SGDLS, CDR2 YYNGEE. The CDR3: CASSVAGGPDEQFF. The CDR3 DNA is TGTGCCAGCAGCGTAGCGGGAGGGCCGGATGAGCAGTTCTTC.

The CDR3: CSARDLDAQSYNEQFF. CDR3 DNA sequence: TGCAGTGCTAGAGATCTTGACGCTCAGTCCTACAATGAGCAGTTCTTC. The chain carries TRBV20-1 and TRBJ2-1; D gene uncertain. This CDR3 has 16 amino acids. The V and J ends lost 0 bases and 1 base respectively, with 13 bases between them. Germline V CDR1 and CDR2: DFQATT, SNEGSKA (reference sequence).

The chain employs TRBV30 and TRBJ2-3; TRBD2 is a possible D gene (6 bases). CDR1 and CDR2 (germline): GTSNPN, SVGIG (reference sequence). The CDR3 extends over 15 amino acids. The V end was cut by 2 bases, the J end by 2 bases, with 14 bases between. CDR3 region: CAWSSGAGFTDTQYF. For the CDR3, the DNA is TGTGCCTGGAGTTCCGGAGCGGGCTTCACAGATACGCAGTATTTT.

This clonotype was detected ten times or more. This chain uses TRBV20-1 with TRBJ2-7; D is ambiguous. There are 14 residues in the CDR3. Trimming shortened V by 7 bases and J by 3 bases, and 19 bases separated the two germline ends. Germline CDR1 DFQATT, CDR2 SNEGSKA (reference sequence). The CDR3 coding sequence is TGCAGTGTCAAACGACGGAGCCCCCTCTACGAGCAGTACTTC. Translated, it gives CSVKRRSPLYEQYF.

This clonotype appeared a few times. The J gene is TRBJ2-1, the V gene TRBV2; 12 positions match TRBD2. After removal of 6 bases from V and 8 bases from J, the junction contained 8 bases not matched to a gene. CDR1 and CDR2 from the germline V gene are SNHLY and FYNNEI. The CDR3 contains 15 residues. The CDR3 sequence: CASSILAGGPDEQFF. For the CDR3, the DNA is TGTGCCAGCAGCATCCTAGCGGGAGGGCCGGATGAGCAGTTCTTC.

The chain couples TRBV20-1 to TRBJ2-1; 7 bases agree with TRBD2. This CDR3 is built from 14 residues. Germline V gives CDR1 DFQATT, CDR2 SNEGSKA (reference sequence). V shed 6 bases and J 3 bases; nucleotides not matched to a gene: 8. CDR3 residues: CSALREAFYNEQFF. CDR3 sequence (DNA): TGCAGTGCCCTTCGGGAGGCGTTCTACAATGAGCAGTTCTTC.